This T cell receptor beta chain was found in a study of cytomegalovirus exposure and HLA in healthy donors. The CDR3 sequence is 17 residues long. From germline, CDR1 is SGHNT and CDR2 YYREEE (reference sequence). V was trimmed by 0 bases and J by 0 bases, leaving 10 bases between them. Primers included in the PCR were 60 Vbeta and 13 Jbeta primers. Clones were read by immunoSEQ multiplex PCR, and TCRdb kept only the in-frame ones, dropping some. The sample lists around 150,000 clones, approximately 81% occurring once. The TCR originated in a man in his late teens or twenties in good health and CMV-seropositive. The chain links TRBV5-4 to TRBJ2-6; D unclear. Sample: PBMCs. The CDR3 is CASSLGEALSGANVLTF. CDR3 bases: TGTGCCAGCAGCTTGGGTGAAGCCCTCTCTGGGGCCAACGTCCTGACTTTC.